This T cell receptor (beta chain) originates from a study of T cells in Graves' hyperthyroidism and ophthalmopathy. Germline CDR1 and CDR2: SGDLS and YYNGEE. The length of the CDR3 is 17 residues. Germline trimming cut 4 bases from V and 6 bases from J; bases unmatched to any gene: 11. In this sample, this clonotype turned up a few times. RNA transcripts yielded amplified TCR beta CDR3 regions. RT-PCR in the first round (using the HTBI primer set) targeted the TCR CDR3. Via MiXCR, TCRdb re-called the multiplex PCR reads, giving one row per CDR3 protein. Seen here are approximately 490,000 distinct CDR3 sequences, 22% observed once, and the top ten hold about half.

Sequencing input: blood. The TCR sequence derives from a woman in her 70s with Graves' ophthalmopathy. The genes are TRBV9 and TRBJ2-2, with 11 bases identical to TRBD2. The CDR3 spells CASSYRSSGRTPGELFF. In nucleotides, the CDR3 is TGTGCCAGCAGCTACCGATCTAGCGGGAGGACCCCCGGGGAGCTGTTTTTT.